The 28 T cell receptor beta chains reported below all come from one sample, sequenced in a study of blood T cell repertoires in COVID-19. Method: immunoSEQ multiplex PCR; TCRdb's copy keeps in-frame clones and lacks some. The table records approximately 150,000 clones, roughly 82% of them present only once. Material for sequencing was peripheral blood. The origin of the receptors is a woman in her seventies with acute or convalescent COVID-19.

The J gene is TRBJ1-1, the V gene TRBV18; 10 bases line up with TRBD1. After removal of 4 bases from V and 6 bases from J, the junction contained 8 bases not matched to a gene. Germline loops: CDR1 KGHSH, CDR2 LQKENI. The CDR3 totals 15 residues. In DNA, the CDR3 is TGTGCCAGCTCACTAGGACAGGGGGTGAGCGCTGAAGCTTTCTTT. Translation: CASSLGQGVSAEAFF.

A word on this clone: The same CDR3 can be traced to other DNA sequences in this sample. This chain connects TRBV6-5 to TRBJ2-3; TRBD2 aligns across 11 bases. V was clipped by 8 bases and J by 3 bases; unmatched bases: 4. This CDR3 spans 14 amino acids. The germline V gene has CDR1 MNHEY and CDR2 SVGAGI. As DNA, the CDR3 is TGTGCCAGCCGCCTAGCGGGGGGAACAGATACGCAGTATTTT. The encoded protein is CASRLAGGTDTQYF.

The chain recombines TRBV3-1 (or the pseudogene TRBV3-2) with TRBJ1-5; no firm D call. This CDR3 comprises 15 residues. Germline CDR1 and CDR2: LGHDT and YNNKEL (reference sequence). V was clipped by 0 bases and J by 1 base, with 7 bases between them. The CDR3 coding sequence is TGTGCCAGCAGCCAAGATGGACTCAGCAATCAGCCCCAGCATTTT. Its protein is CASSQDGLSNQPQHF.

The chain is built from TRBV3-1 (or the pseudogene TRBV3-2) and TRBJ1-2; D is unresolved. Germline lookup yields CDR1 LGHDT and CDR2 YNNKEL (reference sequence). V was pared by 0 bases and J by 7 bases, with 18 bases between. The CDR3 runs to 16 residues. CDR3 sequence (DNA): TGTGCCAGCAGCCAAGAAGCGGTCGCGATAGCAGGTGGCTACACCTTC. Its translation: CASSQEAVAIAGGYTF.

This clone was detected a few times. The J gene is TRBJ2-7, the V gene TRBV10-1, with TRBD2 matching over 7 bases. V lost 0 bases to trimming and J lost 6 bases; unmatched junction nucleotides: 8. CDR3 size: 15 residues. Germline V gene lookup returns CDR1 WNHNN and CDR2 SYGVQD (reference sequence). CDR3 sequence: CASSESVGGPREQYF. CDR3 sequence (DNA): TGCGCCAGCAGTGAGTCGGTGGGAGGGCCGCGCGAGCAGTACTTC.

This rearrangement joins TRBV9 to TRBJ1-2; D perhaps matches TRBD1 (6 bases). CDR1 and CDR2 from the germline V gene are SGDLS and YYNGEE. Trimming removed 0 bases at V and 3 bases at J, with 12 bases between. The CDR3 length is 15 residues. The DNA of the CDR3 is TGTGCCAGCAGCGTAGAGTGGACAGCCTACTATGGCTACACCTTC. It is translated as CASSVEWTAYYGYTF.

The rearrangement joins TRBV7-9 to TRBJ2-1, with 8 bases aligning to TRBD2. This CDR3 comprises 15 residues. The germline gives CDR1 SEHNR, CDR2 FQNEAQ (reference sequence). The V and J ends lost 3 bases and 7 bases, in that order; junction bases with no gene match: 8. CDR3 coding DNA: TGTGCCAGCAGCTTTGAGACTAGCGTTAAAAATGAGCAGTTCTTC. It is translated as CASSFETSVKNEQFF.

The V call is TRBV28, the J call TRBJ1-5; possible D gene TRBD1, 6 bases. CDR3 length: 14 residues. Germline V CDR1 and CDR2: MDHEN, SYDVKM. V gave up 9 bases and J gave up 6 bases, with 18 bases separating them. CDR3 sequence (DNA): TGTGCCAGTGCGGTACAGGGCGCGAGTCAGCCCCAGCATTTT. As protein: CASAVQGASQPQHF.

The genes are TRBV5-4 and TRBJ2-5; the D gene is possibly TRBD2 (6 bases). The germline gives CDR1 SGHNT, CDR2 YYREEE (reference sequence). V was cut by 1 base and J by 3 bases, with 10 bases left in between. The length of the CDR3 is 14 residues. DNA for the CDR3: TGTGCCAGCAGCTTGCAGGGACTGAAAGAGACCCAGTACTTC. It specifies CASSLQGLKETQYF.

This clone was counted a few times. For the CDR3, the DNA is TGTGCCAGCAGTTTAGGAGGCTCTGGAAACACCATATATTTT. Its protein product is CASSLGGSGNTIYF. The chain carries TRBV28 and TRBJ1-3, with D unclear. Between the trimmed V and J ends, which lost 2 bases and 0 bases, there was a span of 5 bases. The CDR3 is made up of 14 amino acids. Per the germline V gene, CDR1 is MDHEN and CDR2 is SYDVKM.

This chain links TRBV5-5 with TRBJ2-3; the D gene is possibly TRBD2 (6 bases). The germline V gene has CDR1 SGHKS and CDR2 YYEKEE (reference sequence). The CDR3 spans 16 residues. The germline V and J ends were trimmed by 2 bases and 0 bases, with 13 bases remaining between them. The CDR3 sequence: CASSLTLATSTDTQYF. For the CDR3, the DNA is TGTGCCAGCAGCTTAACACTAGCAACTAGCACAGATACGCAGTATTTT.

The chain employs TRBV7-9 and TRBJ2-7, with TRBD1 matching over 8 bases. The J segment lost 3 bases and the V segment lost 0 bases, leaving 1 base of the junction unmatched. The V gene's germline CDR1 is SEHNR and CDR2 FQNEAQ (reference sequence). The CDR3 spans 14 residues. This CDR3 is CASSLAGQGYEQYF. In DNA form, the CDR3 reads TGTGCCAGCAGCTTAGCAGGACAGGGCTACGAGCAGTACTTC.

The rearrangement joins TRBV6-2 or TRBV6-3 to TRBJ1-4; 9 bases fit TRBD1. V was clipped by 1 base and J by 8 bases; unmatched bases: 2. Germline loops: CDR1 MNHEY, CDR2 SVGEGT. The CDR3 length is 14 residues. CDR3 coding DNA: TGTGCCAGCAGTTACTGGGACAGGGACGAAAAACTGTTTTTT. As protein: CASSYWDRDEKLFF.

The genes are TRBV20-1 and TRBJ1-5, with 8 bases aligning to TRBD1. The germline gives CDR1 DFQATT, CDR2 SNEGSKA (reference sequence). Trimming removed 3 bases from V and 6 bases from J; junction bases left unmatched: 7. CDR3 length: 14 residues. The CDR3 bases are TGCAGTGCTAGTGTGGGACAGGCGTTTCAGCCCCAGCATTTT. Translating it yields CSASVGQAFQPQHF.

This clone showed up just a few times. The CDR3 bases are TGTGCCAGCAGCTTAGAGGCAGGGCTAGGGGCTGAAGCTTTCTTT. It codes for CASSLEAGLGAEAFF. The chain uses TRBV7-8 and TRBJ1-1; D is possibly TRBD1 (5 bases). Germline V gene lookup returns CDR1 SGHVS and CDR2 FQNEAQ. CDR3 length equals 15 residues. Trimming took off 1 base at V and 6 bases at J, with 15 bases between the two ends.

J is TRBJ2-5 and V is TRBV9, with 11 nucleotides matching TRBD2. J gave up 5 bases and V 3 bases, and 3 bases lay outside the gene matches. CDR1 and CDR2 from the germline V gene are SGDLS and YYNGEE. The CDR3 consists of 14 residues. The CDR3 sequence: CASSASGRSETQYF. Written as DNA, the CDR3 is TGTGCCAGCAGCGCTAGCGGGAGGAGCGAGACCCAGTACTTC. Looking up the rest from reference TRBV9 and TRBJ2-5 gives the full variable domain: DSGVTQTPKHLITATGQRVTLRCSPRSGDLSVYWYQQSLDQGLQFLIQYYNGEERAKGNILERFSAQQFPDLHSELNLSSLELGDSALYFCASSASGRSETQYFGPGTRLLVL.

The chain carries TRBV9 and TRBJ1-1, with a tentative D call TRBD1 (5 bases). The ends were cut back, 3 bases at V and 7 bases at J, with 10 bases in the middle. CDR3 size: 12 residues. Germline V gene sequence: CDR1 SGDLS, CDR2 YYNGEE. CDR3 DNA sequence: TGTGCCAGCAGCGGCGGACAAGGTGAAGCTTTCTTT. It encodes CASSGGQGEAFF. Full variable domain (outside the CDR3, taken from reference TRBV9 and TRBJ1-1): DSGVTQTPKHLITATGQRVTLRCSPRSGDLSVYWYQQSLDQGLQFLIQYYNGEERAKGNILERFSAQQFPDLHSELNLSSLELGDSALYFCASSGGQGEAFFGQGTRLTVV.

The chain uses TRBV4-1 and TRBJ1-2; TRBD1 matches at 7 bases. Per the germline V gene, CDR1 is MGHRA and CDR2 is YSYEKL. The V segment lost 4 bases and the J segment 5 bases; nucleotides outside the gene matches: 19. The CDR3 spans 18 residues. The CDR3: CASSRASERGRREYGYTF. In DNA, the CDR3 is TGCGCCAGCAGCCGCGCTTCAGAAAGGGGGCGCAGGGAATATGGCTACACCTTC.

The chain uses TRBV12-3 or TRBV12-4 and TRBJ2-5, with 9 positions matching TRBD1. The CDR3 covers 13 residues. Trimming at V came to 7 bases and at J to 2 bases, leaving 2 bases not matched to a gene. Here the CDR3 DNA reads TGTGCCAGCACGGGACAGGGACAAGAGACCCAGTACTTC. Protein product: CASTGQGQETQYF.

The count of this clone is one. The V and J genes are TRBV19 and TRBJ2-7; 8 bases agree with TRBD2. Germline CDR1 reads LNHDA; CDR2 reads SQIVND (reference sequence). This CDR3 is 15 amino acids long. Trimming at V came to 3 bases and at J to 5 bases, leaving 9 bases not matched to a gene. The CDR3 region has the DNA TGTGCCAGTAGTATCAAGAACCTAGCGGGTGACGAGCAGTACTTC. Protein product: CASSIKNLAGDEQYF.

The V call is TRBV7-6, the J call TRBJ2-2; 8 bases map to TRBD2. Germline lookup yields CDR1 SGHVS and CDR2 FNYEAQ. After removal of 5 bases from V and 3 bases from J, the junction contained 17 bases not matched to a gene. The CDR3 sequence is 19 residues long. The DNA for the CDR3 is TGTGCCAGCAGCCCCCGTATCGTTGGCGGGGGGTTGGACACCGGGGAGCTGTTTTTT. It yields the protein CASSPRIVGGGLDTGELFF.

The CDR3 DNA reads TGTGCCAGCAGTTTAGTTAGTTTCCAAGCTTTCTTT. Amino acid sequence: CASSLVSFQAFF. This chain uses TRBV28 with TRBJ1-1; D is unclear. The CDR3 length is 12 residues. Trimming removed 2 bases at V and 9 bases at J, with 10 bases between. Germline loops: CDR1 MDHEN, CDR2 SYDVKM.

This chain joins TRBV5-1 and TRBJ2-5, with TRBD1 matching 11 bases. The germline V gene encodes CDR1 SGHRS and CDR2 YFSETQ. This CDR3 contains 15 residues. The trim removed 4 bases at V and 5 bases at J, leaving 7 bases unmatched. CDR3 residues: CASSTGQGAFETQYF. In DNA form, the CDR3 reads TGCGCCAGCAGCACCGGACAGGGGGCTTTTGAGACCCAGTACTTC.

The chain links TRBV7-2 to TRBJ1-2; D is undetermined. V was pared by 1 base and J by 2 bases, with 8 bases between. Looked up from germline, CDR1 is SGHTA and CDR2 is FQGNSA. This CDR3 is built from 14 residues. The CDR3 reads CASSLGPQNYGYTF. Here the CDR3 DNA reads TGTGCCAGCAGCTTAGGGCCCCAGAACTATGGCTACACCTTC.

The V call is TRBV5-5, the J call TRBJ2-2; 11 nucleotides match TRBD1. The CDR3 loop spans 18 amino acids. The junction had 9 bases not matched to a gene; V was cut back by 3 bases and J by 2 bases. Germline values: CDR1 SGHKS, CDR2 YYEKEE (reference sequence). The CDR3: CASSSQWTGGFNTGELFF. The DNA of the CDR3 is TGTGCCAGCAGCTCCCAGTGGACAGGGGGCTTTAACACCGGGGAGCTGTTTTTT.

This clone has a single count. The chain has TRBV19 and TRBJ2-2; possibly TRBD1 for D (5 bases). The CDR3 sequence is 18 residues long. Germline V lookup: CDR1 LNHDA, CDR2 SQIVND (reference sequence). Trimming stripped 2 bases from V and 5 bases from J, with 21 bases between. CDR3 nucleotides: TGTGCCAGTAGTATATTTCGCCCAGGGTTGTCGAGAACCGGGGAGCTGTTTTTT. This gives the protein CASSIFRPGLSRTGELFF. The whole variable domain, filled in from reference TRBV19 and TRBJ2-2, reads DGGITQSPKYLFRKEGQNVTLSCEQNLNHDAMYWYRQDPGQGLRLIYYSQIVNDFQKGDIAEGYSVSREKKESFPLTVTSAQKNPTAFYLCASSIFRPGLSRTGELFFGEGSRLTVL.

The CDR3: CASSELYEQYF. DNA of the CDR3: TGTGCCAGCAGTGAACTCTACGAGCAGTACTTC. This rearrangement joins TRBV28 to TRBJ2-7; D uncertain. The V end was cut by 5 bases, the J end by 3 bases, with 5 bases between. The CDR3 is 11 residues long. Germline values: CDR1 MDHEN, CDR2 SYDVKM.

The DNA of the CDR3 is TGTGCCAGCAGCTTGGTTCTACTCTCTGGGGCCAACGTCCTGACTTTC. As protein: CASSLVLLSGANVLTF. The genes are TRBV5-6 and TRBJ2-6; D gene unclear. Between the trimmed V and J ends, which lost 0 bases and 0 bases, there was a span of 7 bases. This CDR3 has 16 amino acids. CDR1 and CDR2 from the germline V gene are SGHDT and YYEEEE.